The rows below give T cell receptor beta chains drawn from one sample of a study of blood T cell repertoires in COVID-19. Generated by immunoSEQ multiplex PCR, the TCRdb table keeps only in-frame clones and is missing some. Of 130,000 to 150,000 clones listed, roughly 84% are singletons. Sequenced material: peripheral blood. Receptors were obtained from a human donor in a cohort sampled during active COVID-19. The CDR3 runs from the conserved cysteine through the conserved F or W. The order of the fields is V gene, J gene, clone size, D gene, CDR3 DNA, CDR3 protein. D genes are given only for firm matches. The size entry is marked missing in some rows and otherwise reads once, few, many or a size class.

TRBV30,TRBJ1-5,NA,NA,TGTGCCTGGAGTATAGGGGATTTCAATCAGCCCCAGCATTTT,CAWSIGDFNQPQHF
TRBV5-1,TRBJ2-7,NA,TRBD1,TGCGCCAGCAGGTCCGGGACAGGGGGCTACGAGCAGTACTTC,CASRSGTGGYEQYF
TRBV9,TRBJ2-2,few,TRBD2,TGTGCCAGCAGCTCCCGGACTAGCGGGAACACCGGGGAGCTGTTTTTT,CASSSRTSGNTGELFF
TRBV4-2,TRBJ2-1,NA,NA,TGTGCCAGCAGCCAGACAGGTCGGGAGTTCTTC,CASSQTGREFF
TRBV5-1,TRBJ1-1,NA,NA,TGCGCCAGCAGCTTCTCGGGGGGCGAATTTAACACTGAAGCTTTCTTT,CASSFSGGEFNTEAFF
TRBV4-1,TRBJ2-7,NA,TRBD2,TGCGCCAGCAGCCAGAGGGATAGCGGGGGGGCCGACGAGCAGTACTTC,CASSQRDSGGADEQYF
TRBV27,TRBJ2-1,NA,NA,TGTGCCAGCAGTCAACACCGGGACATCTACAATGAGCAGTTCTTC,CASSQHRDIYNEQFF
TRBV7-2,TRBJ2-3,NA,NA,TGTGCCAGCAGCCCATCCACGGGGGGCACAGATACGCAGTATTTT,CASSPSTGGTDTQYF
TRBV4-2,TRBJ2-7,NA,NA,TGTGCCAGCAGCCAAATGGGGGGAGACTACGAGCAGTACTTC,CASSQMGGDYEQYF
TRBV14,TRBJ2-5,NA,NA,TGTGCCAGCAGCCAACTGATAGCGGAAGAGACCCAGTACTTC,CASSQLIAEETQYF
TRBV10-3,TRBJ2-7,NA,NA,TGTGCCATCAGTGATGGCCAGGGGTACGAGCAGTACTTC,CAISDGQGYEQYF
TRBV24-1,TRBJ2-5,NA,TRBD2,TGTGCCACCAGTGATTCAGGACTAGCTGGTGAGACCCAGTACTTC,CATSDSGLAGETQYF
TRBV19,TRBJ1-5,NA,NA,TGTGCCAGTGGTGGAGCTACCAATGGTAATTATAGCAATCAGCCCCAGCATTTT,CASGGATNGNYSNQPQHF
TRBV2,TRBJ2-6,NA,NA,TGTGCCAGCAGTGAAGCAACGCGGGCTGCTGGGGCCAACGTCCTGACTTTC,CASSEATRAAGANVLTF
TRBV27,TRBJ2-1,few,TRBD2,TGTGCCAGCAGTTTATACACGGGAGGGCCTTACAATGAGCAGTTCTTC,CASSLYTGGPYNEQFF
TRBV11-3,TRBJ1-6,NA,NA,TGTGCCAGCAGCTTAGATGAAGGGGCACCCCTCCACTTT,CASSLDEGAPLHF
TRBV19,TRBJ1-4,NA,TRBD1,TGTGCCAGTAGTACGGACAGGGATGGATCAGGCCGGCGGGCTAATGAAAAACTGTTTTTT,CASSTDRDGSGRRANEKLFF
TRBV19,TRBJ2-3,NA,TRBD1,TGTGCCAGTAGTATGGGACAGGGCACAGATACGCAGTATTTT,CASSMGQGTDTQYF
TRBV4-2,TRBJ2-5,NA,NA,TGTGCCAGCAGCCAAGAAAGACAGACAGAGACCCAGTACTTC,CASSQERQTETQYF
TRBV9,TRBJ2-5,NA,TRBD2,TGTGCCAGCAGCGTCGGTAGCGGGGTCCGAGAGACCCAGTACTTC,CASSVGSGVRETQYF
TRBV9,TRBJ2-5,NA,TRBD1,TGTGCCAGCAGCGTAGAAGGGACAGGGGGTGAGACCCAGTACTTC,CASSVEGTGGETQYF
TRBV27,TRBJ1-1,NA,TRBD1,TGTGCCAGCAGTTTAAAAACGGCGACAGGGCCGCTCCATCGGGCTTTCTTT,CASSLKTATGPLHRAFF
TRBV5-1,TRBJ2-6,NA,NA,TGCGCCAGCAGATTAGGGGGTGAAGGGGCCAACGTCCTGACTTTC,CASRLGGEGANVLTF
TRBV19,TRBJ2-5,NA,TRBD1,TGTGCCAGTAGTCTCTATGGACCACAGGGGCAATCGTACCAAGAGACCCAGTACTTC,CASSLYGPQGQSYQETQYF
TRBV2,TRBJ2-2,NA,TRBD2,TGTGCCAGCAGTGAAAGGTCGGGGGGGGCCGTCCGGGAGCTGTTTTTT,CASSERSGGAVRELFF
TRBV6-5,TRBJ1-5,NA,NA,TGTGCCAGCACCGCAACAGCTAGCAATCAGCCCCAGCATTTT,CASTATASNQPQHF
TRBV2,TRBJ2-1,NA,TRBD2,TGTGCCAGCAGTGGCCCGACTAGCGGCCTAGGGAATCTTGCCTACAATGAGCAGTTCTTC,CASSGPTSGLGNLAYNEQFF
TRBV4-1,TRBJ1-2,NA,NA,TGCGCCAGCAGCCAAGTGTCGGACAGAACTAACTATGGCTACACCTTC,CASSQVSDRTNYGYTF
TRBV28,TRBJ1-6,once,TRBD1,TGTGCCAGCAGCCCGCCCCGACAGGGAGGTAATTCACCCCTCCACTTT,CASSPPRQGGNSPLHF
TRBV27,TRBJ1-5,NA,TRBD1,TGTGCCAGCAGGGGACAGGAGGATCAGCCCCAGCATTTT,CASRGQEDQPQHF
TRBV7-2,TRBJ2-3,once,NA,TGTGCCAGCAGCCCGAGCCTCCCGGCAGATACGCAGTATTTT,CASSPSLPADTQYF
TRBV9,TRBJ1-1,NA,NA,TGTGCCAGCAGCGTAGGTCGACTCGGAGGGGTTAACACTGAAGCTTTCTTT,CASSVGRLGGVNTEAFF
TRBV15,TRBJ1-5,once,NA,TGTGCCACCAGCGCAGTAGGGGGCAATCAGCCCCAGCATTTT,CATSAVGGNQPQHF
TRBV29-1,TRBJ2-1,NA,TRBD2,TGCAGCGGAGCGGGACCCGACTACAATGAGCAGTTCTTC,CSGAGPDYNEQFF
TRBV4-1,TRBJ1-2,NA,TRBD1,TGCGCCAGCAGCCCTCCAGGACAGGACTATGGCTACACCTTC,CASSPPGQDYGYTF
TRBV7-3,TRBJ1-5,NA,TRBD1,TGTGCCAGCAGCTTGGGACAGCATCAGCCCCAGCATTTT,CASSLGQHQPQHF
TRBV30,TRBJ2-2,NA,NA,TGTGCCTGGAGTGTACTGGGGGAGCTGTTTTTT,CAWSVLGELFF
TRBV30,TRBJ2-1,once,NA,TGTGCCTGGAGTACCTTGCGAAGCTCCTACAATGAGCAGTTCTTC,CAWSTLRSSYNEQFF
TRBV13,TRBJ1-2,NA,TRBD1,TGTGCCAGCAGCCGAGCCGGGACAGCATACTATGGCTACACCTTC,CASSRAGTAYYGYTF
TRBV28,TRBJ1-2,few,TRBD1,TGTGCCAGCAGTGCGACAGGGCTGGGCTACACCTTC,CASSATGLGYTF
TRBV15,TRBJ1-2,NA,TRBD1,TGTGCCACCAGCTCCTCCGGGACAGTGGGTGGCTACACCTTC,CATSSSGTVGGYTF
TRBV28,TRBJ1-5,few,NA,TGTGCCAGCAGTTTAGGTGGGAGGGGTCTGGGCAATCAGCCCCAGCATTTT,CASSLGGRGLGNQPQHF
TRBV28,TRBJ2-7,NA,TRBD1,TGTGCCAGCAGTCGACAGGGGGTAGTGACGGTGCAGTACTTC,CASSRQGVVTVQYF
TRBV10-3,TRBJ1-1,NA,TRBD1,TGTGCCATCAGTGAGTCGTCGACAGGGACGAACACTGAAGCTTTCTTT,CAISESSTGTNTEAFF
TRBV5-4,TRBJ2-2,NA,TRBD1,TGTGCCAGCAGCCGCGACAGGGGGCAGGGCACCGGGGAGCTGTTTTTT,CASSRDRGQGTGELFF
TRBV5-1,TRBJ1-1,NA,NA,TGCGCCAGCAGCCAGGGAGGTTTGAAGGGAAAGAACACTGAAGCTTTCTTT,CASSQGGLKGKNTEAFF
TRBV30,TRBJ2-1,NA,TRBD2,TGTGCCTGGAGTTTAGCGGGCTTCTCCTACAATGAGCAGTTCTTC,CAWSLAGFSYNEQFF
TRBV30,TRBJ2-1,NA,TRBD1,TGTGCCTGGAGTCCTGGGGGCGGGACAGGGAGATTTGAGCAGTTCTTC,CAWSPGGGTGRFEQFF
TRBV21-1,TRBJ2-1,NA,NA,TGTGCCACCTTACTTACTAGCGGGAGTACGGATGAGCAGTTCTTC,CATLLTSGSTDEQFF
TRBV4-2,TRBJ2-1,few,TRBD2,TGTGCCAGCAGCCAAGATTTGACTAGCGGGGCCCCGACTGAGCAGTTCTTC,CASSQDLTSGAPTEQFF
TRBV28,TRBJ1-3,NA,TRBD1,TGTGCCAGCAGTTATCCGGACAGGGCTGGAAACACCATATATTTT,CASSYPDRAGNTIYF
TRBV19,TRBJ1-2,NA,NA,TGTGCCAGTACTCCGATAGCTAACTATGGCTACACCTTC,CASTPIANYGYTF
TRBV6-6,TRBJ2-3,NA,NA,TGTGCCAGCAGTTTAAGAGATCTCACAGATACGCAGTATTTT,CASSLRDLTDTQYF
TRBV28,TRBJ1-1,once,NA,TGTGCCAGCAGTTTAGTACCAGGGCGGAACACTGAAGCTTTCTTT,CASSLVPGRNTEAFF
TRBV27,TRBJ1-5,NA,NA,TGTGCCAGCAGTCGGTGGGGAGGGAATAGCAATCAGCCCCAGCATTTT,CASSRWGGNSNQPQHF
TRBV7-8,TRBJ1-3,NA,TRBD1,TGTGCCAGCAGCTTAGGAGGACAGGGAGAGTTCAGCTCTGGAAACACCATATATTTT,CASSLGGQGEFSSGNTIYF
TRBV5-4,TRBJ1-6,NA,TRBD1,TGTGCCAGCAGTCCGGGACAGGGGGCCGCCATGAGTTCACCCCTCCACTTT,CASSPGQGAAMSSPLHF
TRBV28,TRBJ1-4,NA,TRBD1,TGTGCCAGCAGTAGTCGGACAGGGGCAGGTGAAAAACTGTTTTTT,CASSSRTGAGEKLFF
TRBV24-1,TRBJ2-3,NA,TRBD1,TGTGCCACCAGTGCCTTAGTCGACAGGGACGGTCAGTATTTT,CATSALVDRDGQYF